A single sample is the source of the 17 T cell receptor beta chains below, sequenced in a study of vaccination effects on CD4 cells after COVID-19. CD4+ T cells specific for antigen were expanded with viral peptide pools by the ViraFEST assay before sequencing. Scientists isolated CD4+ T cells after an approximately ten-day culture period ended. Vaccinated recipients, who were negative for nucleocapsid antibodies, had no history of SARS-CoV-2 infection. Some clones are missing from TCRdb's copy, which holds only in-frame ones; the method was immunoSEQ multiplex PCR. This table has about 21,000 clones, roughly 73% appearing once. What these receptors recognize is not known. This material consisted of CD4+ T cells from PBMCs cultured with HCoV-NL63 spike peptides, taken before COVID-19 vaccination. The receptors originated from a human donor who received a COVID-19 vaccine.

V and J are TRBV7-2 and TRBJ2-1, with D possibly being TRBD1 or TRBD2 (7 bases each). Germline V CDR1 and CDR2: SGHTA, FQGNSA. With 1 base removed from V and 9 bases from J, the gap between germline ends came to 13 bases. The CDR3 sequence is 14 residues long. Here the CDR3 reads CASSLVQGGGEQFF. CDR3 in DNA: TGTGCCAGCAGCTTAGTCCAGGGGGGGGGTGAGCAGTTCTTC.

The chain recombines TRBV11-3 with TRBJ2-1, with D tentatively TRBD2 (6 bases). V dropped 5 bases and J dropped 9 bases, with 20 bases sitting between them. Looked up from germline, CDR1 is SGHNT and CDR2 is YENEEA. The CDR3 totals 15 residues. In DNA, the CDR3 is TGTGCCAGCAGCCGTACCCCCCCCACGCGGGGTGAGCAGTTCTTC. Encoded protein: CASSRTPPTRGEQFF.

The chain carries TRBV19 and TRBJ1-2, with 8 nucleotides matching TRBD1. Losses at the gene ends were 4 bases for V and 3 bases for J; bases not matched to a gene: 4. Germline values: CDR1 LNHDA, CDR2 SQIVND (reference sequence). This CDR3 is 14 amino acids long. The chain's CDR3 is CASSTPGQDYGYTF. CDR3 sequence (DNA): TGTGCCAGTAGTACTCCGGGACAGGACTATGGCTACACCTTC.

The rearrangement joins TRBV2 to TRBJ2-1, with 11 bases aligning to TRBD1. The CDR3 loop spans 15 amino acids. Trimming at V came to 10 bases and at J to 6 bases, leaving 11 bases not matched to a gene. CDR1 is SNHLY, CDR2 FYNNEI, per germline. The CDR3 DNA follows: TGTGCCACGAAGGGGGACAGGGGGTCGTTCAATGAGCAGTTCTTC. Protein product: CATKGDRGSFNEQFF.

V usage is TRBV2 and J usage is TRBJ2-2, with D perhaps given as TRBD1 or TRBD2 (5 bases each). Germline V gene data show CDR1 as SNHLY and CDR2 as FYNNEI. This CDR3 has 16 amino acids. With 2 bases removed from V and 7 bases from J, the gap between germline ends came to 17 bases. CDR3 nucleotides: TGTGCCAGCAGTGAAACCGAGTGGGGACGAAGCGGGGAGCTGTTTTTT. This gives the protein CASSETEWGRSGELFF.

The chain combines TRBV4-3 with TRBJ2-3; D may be TRBD2 (6 bases). V was cut by 0 bases and J by 8 bases, with 9 bases left in between. This CDR3 region has 13 residues. The germline gives CDR1 LGHNA, CDR2 YSLEER. The CDR3 protein is CASSQDGTSTQYF. As DNA, the CDR3 is TGCGCCAGCAGCCAAGATGGGACTTCTACGCAGTATTTT.

The chain is built from TRBV12-1 and TRBJ2-3. TRBV12-1 is reported as a pseudogene. The CDR3 totals 13 residues. In DNA, the CDR3 is TGTGCCAGCAGCTTTGGGGGGACAGATACGCAGTATTTT. This codes for CASSFGGTDTQYF.

This clone showed up just a few times. V and J are TRBV19 and TRBJ1-5, with a weak D call TRBD1 (6 bases). The germline V and J ends were trimmed by 5 bases and 8 bases, with 13 bases remaining between them. The germline CDR1 and CDR2 sequences are LNHDA and SQIVND (reference sequence). The CDR3 is 13 residues long. In DNA form, the CDR3 reads TGTGCCAGTAGTCAGGAGGGGGGGAAGCCCCAGCATTTT. Its protein is CASSQEGGKPQHF.

This chain connects TRBV5-6 to TRBJ1-1; 12 nucleotides line up with TRBD1. V lost 2 bases to trimming and J lost 4 bases; unmatched junction nucleotides: 9. The germline V gene has CDR1 SGHDT and CDR2 YYEEEE. The CDR3 spans 17 residues. The CDR3 loop is CASSFLAGTGGLTEAFF. In DNA form, the CDR3 reads TGTGCCAGCAGCTTCTTAGCCGGGACAGGGGGCCTCACTGAAGCTTTCTTT.

J is TRBJ2-1 and V is TRBV5-4, with 7 bases lining up with TRBD1. The germline V gene has CDR1 SGHNT and CDR2 YYREEE (reference sequence). The CDR3 is 15 amino acids. V lost 3 bases to trimming and J lost 1 base; unmatched junction nucleotides: 4. The CDR3 protein is CASSSPGGSYNEQFF. In DNA, the CDR3 is TGTGCCAGCAGCTCTCCAGGGGGATCCTACAATGAGCAGTTCTTC.

This clone was recorded only once. This chain connects TRBV9 to TRBJ2-1; tentatively, D is TRBD2 (5 bases). The germline V and J ends were trimmed by 0 bases and 4 bases, with 11 bases remaining between them. In germline, CDR1 is SGDLS, CDR2 YYNGEE. The CDR3 has 15 amino acids. In DNA form, the CDR3 reads TGTGCCAGCAGCGTAGGGCGGGCGGAGTACAATGAGCAGTTCTTC. Translating gives CASSVGRAEYNEQFF.

The CDR3 sequence is CASSLNRGGRDEQFF. CDR3 bases: TGTGCCAGCAGCTTAAATCGGGGGGGCCGCGATGAGCAGTTCTTC. The chain carries TRBV7-2 and TRBJ2-1; TRBD2 agrees at 8 bases. With V trimmed by 2 bases and J by 8 bases, 8 bases remained unmatched. The length of the CDR3 is 15 residues. Germline V lookup: CDR1 SGHTA, CDR2 FQGNSA.

DNA for the CDR3: TGTGCCAGCAGCTTAAAGACAGGGTCCTACGAGCAGTACTTC. It is translated as CASSLKTGSYEQYF. The chain is built from TRBV5-6 and TRBJ2-7; 7 bases map to TRBD1. This CDR3 spans 14 amino acids. Trimming at V came to 2 bases and at J to 1 base, leaving 3 bases not matched to a gene. Germline CDR1 SGHDT, CDR2 YYEEEE.

CDR3 sequence reads: CAINSAGTGNSPLHF. The CDR3 coding sequence is TGTGCCATCAATTCCGCAGGGACTGGTAATTCACCCCTCCACTTT. The chain recombines TRBV10-3 with TRBJ1-6; tentative D call: TRBD1 (5 bases). Germline CDR1 reads ENHRY; CDR2 reads SYGVKD. The CDR3 extends over 15 amino acids. V shed 7 bases and J shed 6 bases, with 16 bases lying between them.

This clone came up a few times. The chain has TRBV4-2 and TRBJ1-6; no firm D call. Trimming pared 0 bases from V and 5 bases from J, leaving 14 bases between. The CDR3 has 17 residues. Germline V lookup: CDR1 LGHNA, CDR2 YNFKEQ. The CDR3 DNA sequence: TGTGCCAGCAGCCAAGATCCCACCGGAGGCGATAATTCACCCCTCCACTTT. Encoded protein: CASSQDPTGGDNSPLHF.

In this sample, this clone turned up once. V gene TRBV7-2 combines with J gene TRBJ2-3, with a possible D match to TRBD2 (5 bases). The V gene lost 5 bases and the J gene lost 2 bases, with 14 bases spanning the gap. Germline CDR1 reads SGHTA; CDR2 reads FQGNSA. There are 15 residues in the CDR3. Written as DNA, the CDR3 is TGTGCCAGCAGCCCCGCGCGGGCGATCACAGATACGCAGTATTTT. It specifies CASSPARAITDTQYF.

This clone was found a few times. The chain carries TRBV2 and TRBJ2-3, with 8 bases aligning to TRBD2. Germline trimming cut 7 bases from V and 5 bases from J; bases unmatched to any gene: 8. The CDR3 loop spans 14 amino acids. Germline V lookup: CDR1 SNHLY, CDR2 FYNNEI. CDR3 protein: CASTKRGPLDTQYF. The CDR3 DNA reads TGTGCCAGCACCAAGCGGGGGCCCCTAGATACGCAGTATTTT.